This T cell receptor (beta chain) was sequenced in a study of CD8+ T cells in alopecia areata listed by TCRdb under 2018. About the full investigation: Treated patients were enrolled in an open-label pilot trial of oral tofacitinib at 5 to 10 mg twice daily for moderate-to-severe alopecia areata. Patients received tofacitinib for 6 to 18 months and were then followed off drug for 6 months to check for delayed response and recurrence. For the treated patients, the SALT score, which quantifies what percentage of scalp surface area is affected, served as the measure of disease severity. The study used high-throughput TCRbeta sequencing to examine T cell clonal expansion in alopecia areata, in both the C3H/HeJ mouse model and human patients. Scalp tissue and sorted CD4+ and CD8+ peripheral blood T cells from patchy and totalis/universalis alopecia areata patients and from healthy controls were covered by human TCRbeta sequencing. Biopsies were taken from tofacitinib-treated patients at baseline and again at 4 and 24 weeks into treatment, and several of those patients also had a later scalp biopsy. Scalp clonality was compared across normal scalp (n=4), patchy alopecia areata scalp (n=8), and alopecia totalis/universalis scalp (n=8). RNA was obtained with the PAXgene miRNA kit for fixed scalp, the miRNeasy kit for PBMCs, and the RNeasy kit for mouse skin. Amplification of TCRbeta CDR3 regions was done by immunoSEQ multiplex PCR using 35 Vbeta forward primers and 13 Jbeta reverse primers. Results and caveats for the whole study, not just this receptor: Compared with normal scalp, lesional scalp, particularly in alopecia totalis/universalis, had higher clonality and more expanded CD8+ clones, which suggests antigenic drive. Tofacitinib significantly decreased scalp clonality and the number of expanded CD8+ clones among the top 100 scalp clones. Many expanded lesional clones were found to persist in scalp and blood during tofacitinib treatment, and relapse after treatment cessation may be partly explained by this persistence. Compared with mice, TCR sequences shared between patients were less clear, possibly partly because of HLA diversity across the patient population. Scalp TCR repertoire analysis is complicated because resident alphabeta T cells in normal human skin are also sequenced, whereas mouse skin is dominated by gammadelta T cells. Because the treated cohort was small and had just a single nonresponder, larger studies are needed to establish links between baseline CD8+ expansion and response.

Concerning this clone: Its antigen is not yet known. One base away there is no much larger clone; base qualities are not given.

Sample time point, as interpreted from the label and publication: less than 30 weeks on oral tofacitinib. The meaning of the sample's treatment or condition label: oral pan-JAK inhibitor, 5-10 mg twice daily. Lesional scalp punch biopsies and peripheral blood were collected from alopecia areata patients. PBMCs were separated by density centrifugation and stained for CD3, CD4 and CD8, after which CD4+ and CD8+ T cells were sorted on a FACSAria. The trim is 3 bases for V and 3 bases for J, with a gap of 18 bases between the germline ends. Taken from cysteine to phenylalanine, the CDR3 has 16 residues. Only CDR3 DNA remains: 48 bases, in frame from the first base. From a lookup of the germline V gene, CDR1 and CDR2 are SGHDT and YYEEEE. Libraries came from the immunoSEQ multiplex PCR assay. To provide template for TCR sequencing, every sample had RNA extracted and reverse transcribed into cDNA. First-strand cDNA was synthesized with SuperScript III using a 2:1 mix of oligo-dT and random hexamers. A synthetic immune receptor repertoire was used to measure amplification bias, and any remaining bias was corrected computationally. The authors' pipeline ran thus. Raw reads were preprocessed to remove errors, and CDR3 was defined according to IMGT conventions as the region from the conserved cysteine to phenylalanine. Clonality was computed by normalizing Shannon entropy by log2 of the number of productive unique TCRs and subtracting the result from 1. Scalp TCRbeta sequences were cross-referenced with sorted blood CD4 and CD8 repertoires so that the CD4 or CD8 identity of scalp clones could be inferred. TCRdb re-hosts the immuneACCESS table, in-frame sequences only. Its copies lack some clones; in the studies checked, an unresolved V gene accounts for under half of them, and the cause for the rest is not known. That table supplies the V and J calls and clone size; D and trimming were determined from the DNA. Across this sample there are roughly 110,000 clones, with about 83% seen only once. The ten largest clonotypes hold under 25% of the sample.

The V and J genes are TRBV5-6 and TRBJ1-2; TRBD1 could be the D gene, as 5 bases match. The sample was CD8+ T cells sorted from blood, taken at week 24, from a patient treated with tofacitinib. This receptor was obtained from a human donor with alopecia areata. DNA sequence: TGTGCCAGCAGCTCCGGTGTGGGGACGCTAGACTATGGCTACACCTTC. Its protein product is CASSSGVGTLDYGYTF.